This T cell receptor beta chain was sequenced for a study of blood T cell repertoires in COVID-19. The germline CDR1 and CDR2 sequences are SGHTA and FQGNSA. CDR3 length equals 15 residues. Germline trimming cut 6 bases from V and 1 base from J; bases unmatched to any gene: 8. Data came from immunoSEQ multiplex PCR; TCRdb stores just in-frame clones and leaves some out. This sample has about 360,000 clones; around 87% occur once, and the top ten carry 1.3%. The sample consisted of PBMCs or T cells enriched from blood (not recorded which). The sequence was obtained from a man aged 25 to 40 who had recovered from COVID-19. The gene calls are TRBV7-2 and TRBJ1-2, with 7 bases lining up with TRBD1. The CDR3 region is CASRPSRGLNYGYTF. The CDR3 DNA reads as TGTGCCAGCAGGCCGTCGAGGGGGCTTAACTATGGCTACACCTTC.